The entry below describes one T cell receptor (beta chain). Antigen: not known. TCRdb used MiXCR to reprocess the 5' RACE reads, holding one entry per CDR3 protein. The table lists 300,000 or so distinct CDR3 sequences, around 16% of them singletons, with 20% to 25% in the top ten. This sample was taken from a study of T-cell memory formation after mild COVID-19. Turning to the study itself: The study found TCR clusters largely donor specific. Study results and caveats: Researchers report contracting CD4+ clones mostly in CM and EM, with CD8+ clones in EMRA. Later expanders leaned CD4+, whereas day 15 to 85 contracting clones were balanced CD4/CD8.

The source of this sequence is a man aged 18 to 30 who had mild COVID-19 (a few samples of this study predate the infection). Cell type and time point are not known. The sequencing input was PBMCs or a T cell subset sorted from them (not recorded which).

CDR3 nucleotides: TGCAGTGCAGCCGCTAGCACAGATACGCAGTATTTT. The encoded protein is CSAAASTDTQYF. The chain links TRBV20-1 to TRBJ2-3, with no clear D. The CDR3 runs 12 residues. Trimming stripped 6 bases from V and 0 bases from J, with 7 bases between. The germline V gene encodes CDR1 DFQATT and CDR2 SNEGSKA (reference sequence).